This TCR beta chain was identified in a study of T cells in women clearing cervical HPV infection. About the study: Controls gave blood once infection was undetectable; cases at lesion identification. Case blood was drawn a median approximately 150 days after lesion detection. Notes on the study in general: Unknown T-cell numbers per sample may underlie the richness differences.

Genomic DNA, averaging around 1,200 ng per sample, yielded TCR beta CDR3 via immunoSEQ. Profiling relied on immunoSEQ multiplex PCR, and the TCRdb table lists in-frame clones only, not all of them. Its table records about 36,000 clones. J lost 4 bases, V lost 0 bases, and 4 bases had no gene match. CDR3 length: 15 amino acids. Germline CDR1 DFQATT, CDR2 SNEGSKA (reference sequence). In regard to this clone: Its antigen is still unknown. The missing CDR3 end, 3 residues past where the read stops, is filled in from the germline J gene.

The V call is TRBV20-1, the J call TRBJ2-5; 11 bases align to TRBD2. The origin of this receptor is a woman aged 18 to 75 with a cervical HPV16 infection that either progressed to CIN3+ or cleared (not recorded which). What was sequenced was blood buffy coat. The sequenced part of the CDR3 DNA is TGCAGTGCTAGAGATCAAGGACTAGCGGGAGAGACC. This sequence encodes CSARDQGLAGET. Given in full, the CDR3 is CSARDQGLAGETQYF.